The next 15 T cell receptor beta chains were all read from a single sample in a study of regulatory T cells in long-lasting Graves disease. The authors built TCR beta libraries using iRepertoire HTBI primers and Arm-PCR of CDR3 regions. Each CDR3 protein is one row after TCRdb ran MiXCR on the multiplex PCR reads. The repertoire holds around 430,000 distinct CDR3 sequences, about 20% seen once, with about 12% in the top ten. Stated time point: persistent/refractory GD, antithyroid drugs over 5 years with positive TRAb. PBMC RNA served as the TCR library source. The sequencing here drew on peripheral blood mononuclear cells (PBMCs), taken when the disease was refractory, from a patient treated with antithyroid drugs. These receptors were collected from a female donor with Graves disease.

Details on this clonotype: It may be a read error: a sequence one base away is much more abundant. No conserved phenylalanine or tryptophan ends this CDR3, so it is likely a read error. The chain combines TRBV6-1 with TRBJ1-2; possibly TRBD1 for D (5 bases). V lost 8 bases and J 8 bases, leaving 21 bases between the germline ends. Germline V CDR1 and CDR2: MNHNS, SASEGT. The CDR3 covers 14 residues. CDR3 sequence: CASGDSLPMWGYTS. CDR3 sequence (DNA): TGTGCCAGCGGGGACTCACTTCCTATGTGGGGCTACACCTCC.

At least ten counts were recorded for this clonotype. The V gene is TRBV28, the J gene TRBJ1-6; D call uncertain. Germline lookup yields CDR1 MDHEN and CDR2 SYDVKM. Between the trimmed V and J ends, which lost 7 bases and 10 bases, there was a span of 17 bases. There are 14 residues in the CDR3. CDR3 protein: CASTAQGRGSPLHF. In DNA form, the CDR3 reads TGTGCCAGCACCGCTCAAGGAAGAGGATCACCCCTCCACTTT. Variable domain in full (rest from reference TRBV28 and TRBJ1-6): DVKVTQSSRYLVKRTGEKVFLECVQDMDHENMFWYRQDPGLGLRLIYFSYDVKMKEKGDIPEGYSVSREKKERFSLILESASTNQTSMYLCASTAQGRGSPLHFGNGTRLTVT.

In this sample, this clonotype turned up many times. The V gene is TRBV12-3 or TRBV12-4, the J gene TRBJ1-2; D is unclear. This CDR3 is built from 13 residues. V lost 6 bases to trimming and J lost 4 bases, with 12 bases between them. CDR3 sequence: CASSLQLSYGYTF. The DNA of the CDR3 is TGTGCCAGCAGCCTACAGCTTTCCTATGGCTACACCTTC.

This clonotype has a handful of counts. The gene calls are TRBV13 and TRBJ1-2, with TRBD1 identical over 7 bases. The CDR3 is 15 residues long. V shed 0 bases and J 6 bases; nucleotides not matched to a gene: 7. From germline, CDR1 is PRHDT and CDR2 FYEKMQ (reference sequence). CDR3 loop: CASSLGPGQKDGYTF. The CDR3 DNA reads TGTGCCAGCAGCTTAGGCCCGGGACAGAAGGATGGCTACACCTTC.

In this sample, this clonotype turned up many times. The chain is built from TRBV7-2 and TRBJ2-7, with 7 bases fitting TRBD2. CDR3 length: 15 residues. The trim removed 2 bases at V and 0 bases at J, leaving 4 bases unmatched. The germline CDR1 and CDR2 sequences are SGHTA and FQGNSA. CDR3 nucleotide sequence: TGTGCCAGCAGCTTACAGAGCGGGGTCTCCTACGAGCAGTACTTC. Protein product: CASSLQSGVSYEQYF.

With regard to this clonotype: The germline gene is not matched at one end of the junction; a read error may be the cause. V gene TRBV5-1 combines with J gene TRBJ2-7; D might be TRBD1 or TRBD2, each matching 7 bases. This CDR3 is built from 14 residues. Per the germline V gene, CDR1 is SGHRS and CDR2 is YFSETQ. CDR3: CASSLEAGQTRPHF. DNA of the CDR3: TGCGCCAGCAGCTTGGAAGCGGGACAGACTAGGCCGCACTTC. Based on the CDR3 plus reference TRBV5-1 and TRBJ2-7, the full variable domain is KAGVTQTPRYLIKTRGQQVTLSCSPISGHRSVSWYQQTPGQGLQFLFEYFSETQRNKGNFPGRFSGRQFSNSRSEMNVSTLELGDSALYLCASSLEAGQTRPHFGPGTRLTVT.

This sequence joins TRBV3-1 and TRBJ1-1, with 7 bases matching TRBD1. Germline CDR1 reads LGHDT; CDR2 reads YNNKEL (reference sequence). Trimming at V came to 4 bases and at J to 3 bases, leaving 8 bases not matched to a gene. The CDR3 has 15 amino acids. The CDR3 loop reads CASSRLTGADTEAFF. Here the CDR3 DNA reads TGTGCCAGCAGCCGTCTCACAGGGGCGGACACTGAAGCTTTCTTT.

The chain links TRBV6-4 to TRBJ1-1; no clear D. Per germline, CDR1 MRHNA and CDR2 SNTAGT. CDR3 length: 15 amino acids. The V end was cut by 3 bases, the J end by 3 bases, with 14 bases between. The CDR3 DNA sequence: TGTGCCAGCAGTGAGCGGGGATTCGGTTACACTGAAGCTTTCTTT. As protein: CASSERGFGYTEAFF.

The CDR3 DNA reads as TGTGCCTGGAGAAATGGACTAGCGGGAACCCACGAGCAGTACTTC. Amino acids: CAWRNGLAGTHEQYF. The chain links TRBV30 to TRBJ2-7; TRBD2 matches 12 bases. The V and J ends lost 3 bases and 5 bases, in that order; junction bases with no gene match: 8. The CDR3 is made up of 15 amino acids. Germline loops: CDR1 GTSNPN, CDR2 SVGIG (reference sequence).

This clonotype has more than one count but fewer than ten. The rearrangement joins TRBV5-1 to TRBJ1-1; the D gene is possibly TRBD1 (5 bases). The V gene lost 5 bases and the J gene lost 4 bases, with 24 bases spanning the gap. Germline loops: CDR1 SGHRS, CDR2 YFSETQ. The CDR3 has 17 residues. This CDR3 reads CASSPTPGSVLGTEAFF. For the CDR3, the DNA is TGCGCCAGCAGTCCAACCCCAGGGTCTGTCCTAGGCACTGAAGCTTTCTTT.

The table lists this clonotype with many counts. The J gene is TRBJ2-1, the V gene TRBV28, with a possible D match to TRBD1 (6 bases). Trimming stripped 5 bases from V and 3 bases from J, with 11 bases between. Germline V gives CDR1 MDHEN, CDR2 SYDVKM. The CDR3 consists of 14 residues. The CDR3 sequence is CASSALGGYNEQFF. CDR3 coding DNA: TGTGCCAGCAGTGCGTTAGGGGGCTACAATGAGCAGTTCTTC.

As regards this clonotype: A much more abundant neighbour one base away suggests this may be a read error. The chain couples TRBV7-9 to TRBJ2-5, with TRBD1 as a possible D gene (6 bases). CDR1 and CDR2 from the germline V gene are SEHNR and FQNEAQ (reference sequence). V gave up 11 bases and J gave up 3 bases, with 16 bases separating them. This CDR3 spans 13 amino acids. The CDR3 loop reads CAGSRTAKETQYF. The DNA of the CDR3 is TGTGCCGGCTCCCGGACAGCCAAAGAGACCCAGTACTTC. The variable domain in full, with the rest retrieved from reference TRBV7-9 and TRBJ2-5, is DTGVSQNPRHKITKRGQNVTFRCDPISEHNRLYWYRQTLGQGPEFLTYFQNEAQLEKSRLLSDRFSAERPKGSFSTLEIQRTEQGDSAMYLCAGSRTAKETQYFGPGTRLLVL.

This clonotype appeared many times. The chain carries TRBV28 and TRBJ1-3; 7 bases fit TRBD1. Looked up from germline, CDR1 is MDHEN and CDR2 is SYDVKM. Unmatched junction bases numbered 5, after V lost 6 bases and J lost 0 bases. This CDR3 has 15 amino acids. DNA of the CDR3: TGTGCCAGCAGACCCGACAGGGACTCTGGAAACACCATATATTTT. This translates into CASRPDRDSGNTIYF.

With respect to this clonotype: Relative to the germline gene, one junction end is altered; a read error may explain this. V and J are TRBV15 and TRBJ1-3, with D maybe TRBD1 (6 bases). Germline lookup yields CDR1 LNHNV and CDR2 YYDKDF (reference sequence). The CDR3 length is 16 residues. CDR3 nucleotides: TGTGCCACCAGCAGAGACAGGGGCAGGGCTGGAGACACCATATATTTT. As protein: CATSRDRGRAGDTIYF.

This clonotype was picked up many times. V is TRBV18 and J is TRBJ2-5; 9 nucleotides line up with TRBD2. This CDR3 spans 14 amino acids. The J segment lost 1 base and the V segment lost 5 bases, leaving 2 bases of the junction unmatched. The germline gives CDR1 KGHSH, CDR2 LQKENI. Here the CDR3 reads CASSSTSGQETQYF. The DNA of the CDR3 is TGTGCCAGCTCATCGACTAGCGGCCAAGAGACCCAGTACTTC.